This section outlines one T cell receptor beta chain sequence together with its context. There is no known antigen for this receptor. The input lacks base qualities; no much larger clone sits a single base away. The label giving this sample's time point can be read as: baseline pretreatment blood. The sample's treatment or condition label is to be understood as: 15 Gy SBRT to primary tumor, nephrectomy 4 weeks later. To follow tumor-enriched clonotypes, serial peripheral blood was collected from radiation-treated patients at baseline and at 2 weeks and 4 weeks after SBRT. Every patient had renal cell carcinoma of clear cell pathology. The QIAamp DNA Blood Mini Kit (Qiagen) was used to prepare genomic DNA for TCR sequencing. Only samples passing all quality control checks were included in the analyses. The CDR3, from cysteine to phenylalanine, totals 14 residues. The CDR3 DNA has 42 bases and is translated from base 1. V is pared back by 3 bases and J by 7 bases, with 15 bases lying between the germline termini. CDR1 LGHNT and CDR2 FRNRAP were looked up in the germline V gene.

Following the manufacturer's recommendations, the immunoSEQ kit was used to generate TCR beta libraries from genomic DNA. For library preparation, a first multiplex PCR was performed with proprietary primers, followed by a second PCR in which unique barcodes were added, and bead cleanups were performed after each round. Each sample batch included a kit-provided positive control reaction and a negative control reaction. The final libraries were assessed on an Agilent 4200 TapeStation D1000 ScreenTape, pooled by volume, and quantified by qPCR. Sequencing ran on an Illumina NextSeq500 with a MidOutput 150-cycle cartridge, using 156 Read1 and 15 Index1 cycles with kit custom primers. The pooled library was loaded at approximately 1.1 pM with a roughly 20% PhiX control spike-in. The authors' pipeline ran thus. The vendor-processed data were analyzed in R, and a clonotype was defined as all T cells that share the same CDR3 nucleotide sequence. In the clone abundance analyses, frequencies were normalized to the 10,000 most abundant clones in each sample. Public T cell clones, averaging fewer than five per sample, were removed before analysis. An abundance difference of at least 32-fold between compartments was the criterion for calling clonotypes tumor-enriched or baseline blood-enriched. A beta-binomial differential abundance model was used to identify clonotypes that were expanded or contracted between blood time points. Tumor-blood repertoire similarity was measured with the Baroni-Urbani and Buser coefficient, and groups were compared using two-tailed Wilcoxon tests in R. This immuneACCESS table, as held by TCRdb, lists in-frame sequences with V and J called but not all clones. Of the missing ones, under half trace to an unresolved V gene in checked studies; the others have no known cause. The V and J calls and clone size were taken over from that table, and D and trimming were inferred from the DNA. Within this sample are about 95,000 clones, with less than 90% of them counted one time only. The leading ten clones occupy less than 10% of the sample.

This sample is part of a study of radiation and T cells in renal cell carcinoma (dated by TCRdb to 2018 to 2020). Background for the entire study: Samples came from a clinical trial, in which primary renal cell carcinomas received 15 Gy stereotactic body radiation therapy followed by nephrectomy 4 weeks later. A total of around 50 samples underwent TCR beta sequencing, made up of roughly 26 tumors and some 27 peripheral blood samples. In the 45 to 65 samples combined, some 4,000,000 unique CDR3 nucleotide sequences were found, encoding about 2.7 million unique CDR3 amino acid sequences. Results the study describes overall, beyond this receptor: An increase in top tumor clonotypes in blood was observed from baseline to 2 weeks post-radiation, followed by contraction by 4 weeks, which was taken to suggest transient expansion of tumor-resident clones. Blood repertoire dynamics were not followed beyond 4 weeks after treatment. Because no pretreatment tumor biopsies were available, whether clonotypes were present in the tumor at baseline could not be determined. Effects of radiation dose or scheduling on the TCR repertoire could not be addressed with the single-armed trial design.

The rearrangement joined TRBV12-5 to TRBJ1-2; no confident D gene assignment can be made. Sample: blood, taken from a patient whose treatment included radiotherapy and nephrectomy. This clonotype was sampled from a man aged 50-60 years with renal cell carcinoma. The CDR3 region reads CASGFSVVGIGYTF. The DNA sequence is given as TGTGCTAGTGGTTTCTCGGTAGTTGGAATTGGCTACACCTTC. When the CDR3 is completed using the reference TRBV12-5 and TRBJ1-2 genes on either side, the full variable domain is DARVTQTPRHKVTEMGQEVTMRCQPILGHNTVFWYRQTMMQGLELLAYFRNRAPLDDSGMPKDRFSAEMPDATLATLKIQPSEPRDSAVYFCASGFSVVGIGYTFGSGTRLTVV.